Below are 28 T cell receptor beta chains sequenced from a single sample in a study of CD8 T cells in ankylosing spondylitis. One entry per CDR3 protein results from TCRdb running MiXCR on the 5' RACE reads. The sample has 250,000 to 300,000 distinct CDR3 sequences; 15% to 20% are singletons. Sample: blood, either unsorted or a sorted T cell fraction (not recorded which). The origin of the receptors is a male donor with ankylosing spondylitis or in good health (not recorded which).

The rearrangement links TRBV29-1 to TRBJ1-1; TRBD1 aligns across 9 bases. This CDR3 region has 15 residues. Germline lookup yields CDR1 SQVTM and CDR2 ANQGSEA. V lost 3 bases, J lost 1 base, and 6 bases stayed unmatched. Written as DNA, the CDR3 is TGCAGCGTTGAGGTCACAGGGGGCAGGAACACTGAAGCTTTCTTT. Amino acids: CSVEVTGGRNTEAFF.

This clonotype was seen a few times. The chain has TRBV12-3 or TRBV12-4 and TRBJ2-6; D may match TRBD1 or TRBD2 (5 bases each). The V gene lost 6 bases and the J gene lost 0 bases, with 9 bases spanning the gap. The CDR3 is made up of 15 amino acids. The CDR3 reads CASRGPNSGANVLTF. Written as DNA, the CDR3 is TGTGCCAGCAGGGGACCGAACTCTGGGGCCAACGTCCTGACTTTC.

This rearrangement joins TRBV7-2 to TRBJ1-2; D is undetermined. Germline assignment: CDR1 SGHTA and CDR2 FQGNSA. The V gene lost 5 bases and the J gene lost 3 bases, with 13 bases spanning the gap. The CDR3 runs 14 residues. The CDR3 nucleotides read TGTGCCAGCAGCGCCGGACGGAGGCACTATGGCTACACCTTC. It specifies CASSAGRRHYGYTF. The full variable domain, rest sourced from reference TRBV7-2 and TRBJ1-2, is GAGVSQSPSNKVTEKGKDVELRCDPISGHTALYWYRQSLGQGLEFLIYFQGNSAPDKSGLPSDRFSAERTGGSVSTLTIQRTQQEDSAVYLCASSAGRRHYGYTFGSGTRLTVV.

V and J are TRBV3-1 and TRBJ1-5; no clear D. This CDR3 is built from 15 residues. Germline V gene sequence: CDR1 LGHDT, CDR2 YNNKEL (reference sequence). V was trimmed by 0 bases and J by 2 bases, leaving 8 bases between them. The chain's CDR3 is CASSQDGGGNQPQHF. CDR3 nucleotide sequence: TGTGCCAGCAGCCAAGACGGAGGAGGCAATCAGCCCCAGCATTTT. The entire variable domain, with the rest obtained from reference TRBV3-1 and TRBJ1-5, is as follows: DTAVSQTPKYLVTQMGNDKSIKCEQNLGHDTMYWYKQDSKKFLKIMFSYNNKELIINETVPNRFSPKSPDKAHLNLHINSLELGDSAVYFCASSQDGGGNQPQHFGDGTRLSIL.

V is TRBV12-3 or TRBV12-4 and J is TRBJ1-1; D not resolved. This CDR3 comprises 14 residues. The V end lost 4 bases, the J end lost 5 bases, and 14 bases lay between the germline ends. The CDR3 sequence: CASSSQVEGTEAFF. The DNA of the CDR3 is TGTGCCAGCAGTTCCCAGGTCGAAGGGACTGAAGCTTTCTTT.

This clonotype was detected only once. The chain is built from TRBV3-1 and TRBJ2-3; TRBD2 agrees at 8 bases. The junction had 13 bases not matched to a gene; V was cut back by 4 bases and J by 4 bases. This CDR3 contains 17 residues. Per germline, CDR1 LGHDT and CDR2 YNNKEL (reference sequence). The CDR3 nucleotides are TGTGCCAGCAGCCCGTTTCCCGGCGGGGGGTCTGCAGATACGCAGTATTTT. Its protein is CASSPFPGGGSADTQYF.

This clonotype was seen a handful of times. The genes are TRBV6-5 and TRBJ1-4, with 8 bases fitting TRBD1. J gave up 8 bases and V 5 bases, and 7 bases lay outside the gene matches. CDR3 length: 14 amino acids. Germline V gives CDR1 MNHEY, CDR2 SVGAGI. The CDR3 is CASSQSTGDEKLFF. For the CDR3, the DNA is TGTGCCAGCAGTCAATCGACAGGGGACGAAAAACTGTTTTTT.

The V gene is TRBV21-1, the J gene TRBJ2-2; the table's D call TRBD1 went unverified against the DNA. TRBV21-1 is tagged as a pseudogene. The CDR3 spans 15 residues. The CDR3 DNA reads as TGTGCCAGCAGACCCACAGGGAGGTACACCGGGGAGCTGTTTTTT. Amino acids: CASRPTGRYTGELFF.

This clonotype has more than one count but fewer than ten. The rearrangement links TRBV6-5 to TRBJ1-1; 8 nucleotides align to TRBD1. From germline, CDR1 is MNHEY and CDR2 SVGAGI. J lost 9 bases, V lost 2 bases, and 8 bases had no gene match. The CDR3 is 14 residues long. CDR3 residues: CASSYGTGWNQAFF. The CDR3 nucleotides are TGTGCCAGCAGTTACGGGACAGGTTGGAACCAAGCTTTCTTT.

This clonotype has a count of ten or more. V usage is TRBV19 and J usage is TRBJ1-5; TRBD1 agrees at 11 bases. The CDR3 has 14 residues. The J segment lost 5 bases and the V segment lost 3 bases, leaving 0 bases of the junction unmatched. The germline CDR1 and CDR2 sequences are LNHDA and SQIVND (reference sequence). The CDR3 DNA sequence: TGTGCCAGTAGTATGGGACAGGGGGATCAGCCCCAGCATTTT. It is translated as CASSMGQGDQPQHF.

The CDR3, as DNA: TGTGCCATCAGTGAGCCAACGAACACCGGGGAGCTGTTTTTT. Translated: CAISEPTNTGELFF. The rearrangement uses TRBV10-3 and TRBJ2-2; D remains unclear. This CDR3 region has 14 residues. Germline V gene sequence: CDR1 ENHRY, CDR2 SYGVKD. The germline V and J ends were trimmed by 2 bases and 0 bases, with 4 bases remaining between them.

The chain recombines TRBV5-6 with TRBJ2-1; 7 positions match TRBD2. Losses at the gene ends were 1 base for V and 4 bases for J; bases not matched to a gene: 5. Germline CDR1 and CDR2: SGHDT and YYEEEE. CDR3 length equals 15 residues. The CDR3 DNA is TGTGCCAGCAGCTTGCTCGGGAGGCCTTACAATGAGCAGTTCTTC. This gives the protein CASSLLGRPYNEQFF.

This clonotype came up a few times. The CDR3 DNA reads TGTGCCAGCAGTTTATTCCCAACAGCGGGGCAAGAGACCCAGTACTTC. It codes for CASSLFPTAGQETQYF. The chain joins TRBV28 to TRBJ2-5; 7 bases fit TRBD2. V lost 1 base and J lost 2; bases outside the gene matches: 7. CDR3 length: 16 amino acids. In germline, CDR1 is MDHEN, CDR2 SYDVKM.

This clonotype was seen at least ten times. The CDR3 DNA is TGCGCCAGCAGCGATAGCGGGAGCTCCTACAATGAGCAGTTCTTC. Amino acid sequence: CASSDSGSSYNEQFF. The chain joins TRBV5-1 to TRBJ2-1; 9 positions agree with TRBD2. CDR3 length: 15 residues. The V gene end was trimmed by 4 bases and the J gene end by 0 bases; junction bases not matched to a gene: 2. Germline V lookup: CDR1 SGHRS, CDR2 YFSETQ.

CDR3 residues: CSASVSFF. The CDR3 DNA sequence: TGCAGTGCTAGTGTGTCTTTCTTT. The chain employs TRBV20-1 and TRBJ1-1; D is uncertain. CDR1 DFQATT and CDR2 SNEGSKA come from the germline V gene (reference sequence). The CDR3 runs 8 residues. With 3 bases removed from V and 12 bases from J, the gap between germline ends came to 5 bases.

The V gene is TRBV12-3 or TRBV12-4, the J gene TRBJ2-1, with TRBD2 matching over 10 bases. V shed 6 bases and J 10 bases; nucleotides not matched to a gene: 18. CDR3 length: 17 residues. Written as DNA, the CDR3 is TGTGCCAGCAGATCCGACGAGGGACTAGCGCAACCCAAAGAGCAGTTCTTC. Residues: CASRSDEGLAQPKEQFF.

The chain couples TRBV7-6 to TRBJ2-3; D is ambiguous. CDR3 length equals 16 residues. V lost 5 bases, J lost 0 bases, and 15 bases lay in between. CDR1 is SGHVS and CDR2 is FNYEAQ in the germline V gene. CDR3: CASSSFGSPSTDTQYF. CDR3 coding DNA: TGTGCCAGCAGCAGCTTTGGCAGTCCTAGCACAGATACGCAGTATTTT.

This clonotype was seen a few times. The genes are TRBV5-1 and TRBJ2-6; no definite D call. Trimming left V 0 bases short and J 0 bases short, with 7 bases between. CDR3 length: 16 residues. The V gene's germline CDR1 is SGHRS and CDR2 YFSETQ. In DNA, the CDR3 is TGCGCCAGCAGCTTGGACGGTAGCTCTGGGGCCAACGTCCTGACTTTC. Amino acid sequence: CASSLDGSSGANVLTF.

This sequence joins TRBV5-1 and TRBJ2-5, with D possibly being TRBD1 (6 bases). Trimming stripped 0 bases from V and 0 bases from J, with 12 bases between. The CDR3 consists of 16 residues. CDR1 and CDR2 from the germline V gene are SGHRS and YFSETQ. The CDR3 spells CASSLALRTDQETQYF. The CDR3 bases are TGCGCCAGCAGCTTGGCCCTAAGGACAGACCAAGAGACCCAGTACTTC.

This clonotype was observed a handful of times. The V and J genes are TRBV28 and TRBJ1-1; the match to TRBD1 covers 7 bases. V was clipped by 6 bases and J by 0 bases; unmatched bases: 7. This CDR3 spans 15 amino acids. The germline gives CDR1 MDHEN, CDR2 SYDVKM. The CDR3 DNA reads TGTGCCAGCAGCTTGACAGGGCTCATGAACACTGAAGCTTTCTTT. It is translated as CASSLTGLMNTEAFF.

The chain links TRBV10-3 to TRBJ1-4; D gene unclear. V shed 5 bases and J shed 8 bases, with 12 bases lying between them. There are 13 residues in the CDR3. Germline V lookup: CDR1 ENHRY, CDR2 SYGVKD. CDR3 sequence: CAISPTEFEKLFF. For the CDR3, the DNA is TGTGCCATCAGTCCTACAGAGTTCGAAAAACTGTTTTTT.

This clonotype was detected a few times. The gene calls are TRBV7-2 and TRBJ1-5; D remains unclear. Germline assignment: CDR1 SGHTA and CDR2 FQGNSA. V was shortened by 1 base and J by 2 bases, with 15 bases between the two germline ends. The CDR3 is 17 residues long. The CDR3 loop is CASSLVPPGLGNQPQHF. In DNA form, the CDR3 reads TGTGCCAGCAGCTTAGTCCCCCCCGGGCTTGGCAATCAGCCCCAGCATTTT.

This clonotype has more than one count but fewer than ten. The chain uses TRBV10-3 and TRBJ2-1, with 8 bases aligning to TRBD1. Germline lookup yields CDR1 ENHRY and CDR2 SYGVKD. The CDR3 contains 15 residues. Losses at the gene ends were 6 bases for V and 2 bases for J; bases not matched to a gene: 6. The CDR3 is CAIRDGTGAYNEQFF. DNA of the CDR3: TGTGCCATCAGGGACGGGACAGGTGCCTACAATGAGCAGTTCTTC.

This clonotype was observed a handful of times. V usage is TRBV5-5 and J usage is TRBJ2-3; tentative D call: TRBD1 (6 bases). Trimming removed 0 bases from V and 5 bases from J, with 10 bases in between. The CDR3 extends over 14 amino acids. Germline lookup yields CDR1 SGHKS and CDR2 YYEKEE (reference sequence). CDR3 nucleotides: TGTGCCAGCAGCTTGGGGGGGCGTGTAGATACGCAGTATTTT. It yields the protein CASSLGGRVDTQYF.

This clonotype was seen a handful of times. This chain links TRBV12-3 or TRBV12-4 with TRBJ2-5; 10 bases are shared with TRBD1. V lost 6 bases to trimming and J lost 14 bases; unmatched junction nucleotides: 12. The CDR3 covers 13 residues. The chain's CDR3 is CASSPGQGRRSYF. The CDR3 DNA reads TGTGCCAGCAGCCCGGGACAGGGGCGGCGGTCATACTTC.

The rearrangement uses TRBV6-4 and TRBJ2-2; no clear D. Trimming stripped 6 bases from V and 3 bases from J, with 17 bases between. This CDR3 is built from 16 residues. Germline V lookup: CDR1 MRHNA, CDR2 SNTAGT. CDR3 nucleotide sequence: TGTGCCAGCAGCTGGGGTTCGGGCCGGGACACCGGGGAGCTGTTTTTT. Protein sequence: CASSWGSGRDTGELFF.

This clonotype was picked up a small number of times. The chain carries TRBV2 and TRBJ1-6; tentatively, D is TRBD1 (6 bases). V was clipped by 9 bases and J by 8 bases, with 14 bases between them. The CDR3 has 13 amino acids. CDR1 is SNHLY, CDR2 FYNNEI, per germline. CDR3 in DNA: TGTGCCAGTGCCCTGGGGGGCTATTCACCCCTCCACTTT. Amino acids: CASALGGYSPLHF.

The CDR3 loop reads CASSQEWVRGADTQYF. CDR3 in DNA: TGTGCCAGCAGCCAAGAATGGGTGAGGGGCGCAGATACGCAGTATTTT. The chain carries TRBV3-1 and TRBJ2-3; TRBD1 or TRBD2 may be the D gene (5 bases each). The germline gives CDR1 LGHDT, CDR2 YNNKEL (reference sequence). The CDR3 totals 16 residues. The germline V and J ends were trimmed by 0 bases and 4 bases, with 14 bases remaining between them.